This T cell receptor (beta chain) was found in a study of human T cells and chemical hapten exposure. Stated time point: patch test 3, about 24 weeks after DPC sensitization. The treatment was: therapeutic diphenylcyclopropenone sensitization with weekly scalp DPC. Blood, whole and unfractionated, served as the source for total RNA extraction. Blood collection happened ahead of applying each patch test. The CDR3 runs 14 residues. V lost 6 bases to trimming and J lost 4 bases, with 13 bases between them. Per germline, CDR1 LGHDT and CDR2 YNNKEL (reference sequence). This clonotype has ten or more counts. Each CDR3 protein is one row after TCRdb ran MiXCR on the RACE reads. Of 30,000 to 40,000 distinct CDR3 sequences listed, about 13% are singletons.

The sample was whole blood, taken in connection with sensitization to the hapten diphenylcyclopropenone (DPC). The TCR comes from a woman aged 40-49 years with alopecia areata. Some clones in this sample may be carry-over from other donors' samples. The chain links TRBV3-1 to TRBJ1-3; tentatively, D is TRBD1 (5 bases). The CDR3 loop reads CASRQQGIGNTIYF. CDR3 nucleotide sequence: TGTGCCAGCAGGCAGCAGGGTATAGGAAACACCATATATTTT.